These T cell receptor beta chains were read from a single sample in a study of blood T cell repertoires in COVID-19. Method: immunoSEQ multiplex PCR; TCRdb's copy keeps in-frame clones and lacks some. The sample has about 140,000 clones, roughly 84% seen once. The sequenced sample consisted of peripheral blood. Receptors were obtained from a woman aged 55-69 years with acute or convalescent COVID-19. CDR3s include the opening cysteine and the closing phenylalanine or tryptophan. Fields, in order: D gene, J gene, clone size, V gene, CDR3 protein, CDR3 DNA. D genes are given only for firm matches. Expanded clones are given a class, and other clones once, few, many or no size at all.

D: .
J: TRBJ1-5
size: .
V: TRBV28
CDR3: CASSLLNQPQHF
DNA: TGTGCCAGCAGTCTCCTTAATCAGCCCCAGCATTTT

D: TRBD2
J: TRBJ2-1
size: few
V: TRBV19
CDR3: CASSIGLAGGGGEQFF
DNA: TGTGCCAGTAGTATCGGGCTAGCGGGGGGGGGCGGTGAGCAGTTCTTC

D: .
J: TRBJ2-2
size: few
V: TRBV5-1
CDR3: CASRGSTGGGELFF
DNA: TGCGCCAGCAGGGGATCGACAGGTGGCGGGGAGCTGTTTTTT

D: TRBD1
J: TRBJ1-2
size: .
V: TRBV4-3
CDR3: CASSQPTGDGYTF
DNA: TGCGCCAGCAGCCAACCTACAGGGGACGGCTACACCTTC

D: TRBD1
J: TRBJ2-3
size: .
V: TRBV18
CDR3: CASSPSRGTGGVDTQYF
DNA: TGTGCCAGCTCACCTTCTCGGGGGACAGGGGGCGTTGATACGCAGTATTTT

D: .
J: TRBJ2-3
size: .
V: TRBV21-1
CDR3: CASSKWGGARTDTQYF
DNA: TGTGCCAGCAGCAAATGGGGCGGGGCCCGCACAGATACGCAGTATTTT

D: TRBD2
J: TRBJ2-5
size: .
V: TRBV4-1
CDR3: CASSQGLTSGGQETQYF
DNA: TGCGCCAGCAGCCAAGGGCTTACTAGCGGGGGGCAAGAGACCCAGTACTTC

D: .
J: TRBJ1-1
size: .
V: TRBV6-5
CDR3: CASSYREGTEAFF
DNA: TGTGCCAGCAGTTACCGGGAGGGGACTGAAGCTTTCTTT

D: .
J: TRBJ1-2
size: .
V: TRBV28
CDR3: CASTLSSFGYTF
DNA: TGTGCCAGCACCCTATCCTCCTTCGGCTACACCTTC

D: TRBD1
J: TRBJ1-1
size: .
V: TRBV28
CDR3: CASSSPGQGYTEAFF
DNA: TGTGCCAGCAGTTCACCGGGACAGGGGTACACTGAAGCTTTCTTT

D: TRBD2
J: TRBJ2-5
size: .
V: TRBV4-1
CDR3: CASSQERGGYQETQYF
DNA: TGCGCCAGCAGCCAAGAGCGGGGGGGGTACCAAGAGACCCAGTACTTC

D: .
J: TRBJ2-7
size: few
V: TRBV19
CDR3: CASSMNLRVREQYF
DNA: TGTGCCAGTAGTATGAACCTCAGGGTTCGCGAGCAGTACTTC

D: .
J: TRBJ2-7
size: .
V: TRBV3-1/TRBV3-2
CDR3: CASSQIQGEQYF
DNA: TGTGCCAGCAGCCAAATACAGGGCGAGCAGTACTTC

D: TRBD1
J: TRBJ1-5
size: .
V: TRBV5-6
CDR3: CASSAGAGGFNQPQHF
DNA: TGTGCCAGCAGCGCAGGCGCAGGGGGCTTCAATCAGCCCCAGCATTTT

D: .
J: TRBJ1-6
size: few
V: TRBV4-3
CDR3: CASSQDPYSPLHF
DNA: TGCGCCAGCAGCCAAGACCCGTATTCACCCCTCCACTTT

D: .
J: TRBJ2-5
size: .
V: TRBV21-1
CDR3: CASTPLAGGETQYF
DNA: TGTGCCAGCACCCCACTAGCGGGTGGAGAGACCCAGTACTTC

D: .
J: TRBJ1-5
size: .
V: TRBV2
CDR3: CASTAEADQPQHF
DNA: TGTGCCAGCACCGCGGAGGCGGATCAGCCCCAGCATTTT

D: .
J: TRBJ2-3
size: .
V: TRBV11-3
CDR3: CASSRTGGTVTDTQYF
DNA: TGTGCCAGCAGCCGCACAGGTGGTACCGTCACAGATACGCAGTATTTT

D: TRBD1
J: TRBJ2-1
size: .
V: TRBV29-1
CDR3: CSGDRVANEQFF
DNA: TGCAGCGGGGACAGGGTCGCAAATGAGCAGTTCTTC

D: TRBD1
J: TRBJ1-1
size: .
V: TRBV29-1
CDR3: CSAEKDRGWTEAFF
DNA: TGCAGCGCCGAGAAGGACAGGGGATGGACTGAAGCTTTCTTT

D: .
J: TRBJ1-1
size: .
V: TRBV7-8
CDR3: CASSLAAGWSTEAFF
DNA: TGTGCCAGCAGCTTAGCGGCAGGGTGGTCCACTGAAGCTTTCTTT

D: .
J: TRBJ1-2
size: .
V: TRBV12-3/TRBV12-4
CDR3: CASSLILVDGYTF
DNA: TGTGCCAGCAGTTTAATCCTCGTTGATGGCTACACCTTC

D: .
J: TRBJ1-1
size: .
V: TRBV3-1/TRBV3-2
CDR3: CASSQALGRGNTEAFF
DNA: TGTGCCAGCAGCCAAGCTCTCGGCAGGGGGAACACTGAAGCTTTCTTT

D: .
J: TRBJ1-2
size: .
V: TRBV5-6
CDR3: CASSSISAGTGTTDGYTF
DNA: TGTGCCAGCAGCTCCATCAGCGCTGGGACCGGGACAACCGATGGCTACACCTTC

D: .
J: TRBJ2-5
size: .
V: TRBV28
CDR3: CASIRGSGEQYF
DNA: TGTGCCAGCATACGGGGGTCGGGGGAGCAGTACTTC

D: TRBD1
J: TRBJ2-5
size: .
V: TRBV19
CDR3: CASSILGTGAQETQYF
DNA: TGTGCCAGTAGTATCCTAGGGACAGGGGCTCAAGAGACCCAGTACTTC